The text below deals with one TCR beta chain. Its antigen is unknown. This entry is derived from a study of monozygotic twins with inflammatory bowel disease. Notes on the study in general: Sharing of clonotypes with others was lower in IBD patients than in healthy twins, and this was especially so with disease activity. Different T cell subtypes could not be distinguished. Against healthy co-twins, IBD patients had lower TCRbeta diversity (measured by inverse Simpson).

Making each TCR library took around 3,400 ng of total RNA. TCRdb re-called the 5' RACE reads and gives one entry per CDR3 protein, without DNA. This sample's table has around 400,000 distinct CDR3 sequences. The germline V gene has CDR1 ENHRY and CDR2 SYGVKD. The CDR3 runs 12 residues. The clonotype originates from a human donor with ulcerative colitis or Crohn's disease, or a healthy co-twin of an affected twin (not recorded which). This chain connects TRBV10-3 to TRBJ1-1; TCRdb's D gene call, TRBD1, goes unchecked for lack of DNA. Source material: blood. This chain's CDR3 is CAIGTGRTEAFF.